A single sample is the source of the 20 T cell receptor beta chains below, sequenced in a study of metastatic and nonmetastatic thyroid tumors. TCRdb re-analyzed the PCR reads using MiXCR. This repertoire shows around 45,000 clones, around 3.1% found once; its top ten account for approximately 10%. Thyroid surgery was preceded by no treatment in any patient. Sequenced input: blood. These receptor sequences come from a female donor with papillary thyroid cancer or a benign thyroid nodule (not recorded which). Some clones in this sample may be carry-over from other donors' samples.

This clone was detected only a few times. V usage is TRBV13 and J usage is TRBJ2-3, with TRBD2 matching over 11 bases. This CDR3 contains 14 residues. V was pared by 5 bases and J by 5 bases, with 3 bases of the junction left unmatched. Germline assignment: CDR1 PRHDT and CDR2 FYEKMQ (reference sequence). The CDR3 is CASSLTSGRDTQYF. The CDR3 DNA reads TGTGCCAGCAGCCTAACTAGCGGGAGAGATACGCAGTATTTT.

This clone turned up a few times. With a much larger clone just one base away, this may be a read error. Other DNA sequences from this sample encode an identical CDR3 as well. V usage is TRBV18 and J usage is TRBJ2-3; D is unclear. This CDR3 has 13 residues. Germline lookup yields CDR1 KGHSH and CDR2 LQKENI. As DNA, the CDR3 is TGTGCCAGTTCACCACAAACCACAGATACGCAGTATTTT. It yields the protein CASSPQTTDTQYF.

This clone came up many times. The CDR3 loop reads CASIDWRGARLGQPQHF. CDR3 DNA sequence: TGTGCCAGCATTGATTGGCGGGGGGCTAGGTTAGGTCAGCCCCAGCATTTT. The chain has TRBV6-1 and TRBJ1-5; possibly TRBD1 for D (6 bases). Germline CDR1 reads MNHNS; CDR2 reads SASEGT. The CDR3 covers 17 residues. V lost 7 bases and J 6 bases, leaving 25 bases between the germline ends.

The chain links TRBV7-2 to TRBJ1-2; D remains ambiguous. The germline V gene has CDR1 SGHTA and CDR2 FQGNSA. The ends were cut back, 5 bases at V and 2 bases at J, with 6 bases in the middle. The CDR3 covers 12 residues. The CDR3 is CASSGVNYGYTF. CDR3 nucleotide sequence: TGTGCCAGCAGCGGTGTAAACTATGGCTACACCTTC.

This clone came up many times. V usage is TRBV4-1 and J usage is TRBJ2-5; the match to TRBD1 covers 9 bases. The CDR3 consists of 16 residues. V was clipped by 6 bases and J by 4 bases; unmatched bases: 12. The V gene's germline CDR1 is MGHRA and CDR2 YSYEKL. The CDR3 region is CASSRIRSGQGETQYF. DNA of the CDR3: TGCGCCAGCAGTCGAATACGTTCGGGACAGGGAGAGACCCAGTACTTC.

This chain connects TRBV20-1 to TRBJ1-2; D uncertain. Trimming took off 1 base at V and 2 bases at J, with 8 bases between the two ends. Per germline, CDR1 DFQATT and CDR2 SNEGSKA (reference sequence). There are 13 residues in the CDR3. The CDR3 DNA reads as TGCAGTGCTAGAGTACTGCTGAACTATGGCTACACCTTC. As protein: CSARVLLNYGYTF.

This clone was seen only a few times. The chain couples TRBV6-1 to TRBJ1-2; D may be TRBD1 (5 bases). V dropped 3 bases and J dropped 7 bases, with 15 bases sitting between them. Per the germline V gene, CDR1 is MNHNS and CDR2 is SASEGT. CDR3 length: 14 residues. The chain's CDR3 is CASSDALRGPGYTF. CDR3 coding DNA: TGTGCCAGCAGTGATGCCCTGAGGGGACCTGGCTACACCTTC.

The V gene is TRBV6-1, the J gene TRBJ2-3, with 9 bases aligning to TRBD1. V lost 5 bases, J lost 1 base, and 4 bases stayed unmatched. The CDR3 length is 15 residues. Germline CDR1 MNHNS, CDR2 SASEGT. The CDR3 is CASSPRQGGTDTQYF. As DNA, the CDR3 is TGTGCCAGCAGTCCAAGACAGGGGGGCACAGATACGCAGTATTTT.

This clone was detected ten times or more. V gene TRBV5-5 combines with J gene TRBJ2-7, with unresolved D. This CDR3 is 13 amino acids long. Per the germline V gene, CDR1 is SGHKS and CDR2 is YYEKEE (reference sequence). The V gene lost 3 bases and the J gene lost 3 bases, with 10 bases spanning the gap. CDR3 in DNA: TGTGCCAGCAGCTATGGTAGCCGCTACGAGCAGTACTTC. This codes for CASSYGSRYEQYF.

This clone has a count of ten or more. The chain employs TRBV18 and TRBJ1-1; weak D call: TRBD1 (6 bases). The germline CDR1 and CDR2 sequences are KGHSH and LQKENI. V lost 4 bases to trimming and J lost 2 bases, with 14 bases between them. This CDR3 is built from 15 residues. CDR3 coding DNA: TGTGCCAGCTCACTACGGACAGAAGCTAACACTGAAGCTTTCTTT. Protein product: CASSLRTEANTEAFF.

This clone has ten or more counts. The CDR3 DNA follows: TGTGCCAGCAAGCGTGCGAGAAGCACAGATACGCAGTATTTT. Residues: CASKRARSTDTQYF. The chain employs TRBV2 and TRBJ2-3; D remains ambiguous. Germline V gene lookup returns CDR1 SNHLY and CDR2 FYNNEI. The germline V and J ends were trimmed by 7 bases and 0 bases, with 11 bases remaining between them. There are 14 residues in the CDR3.

This clone was observed many times. The chain recombines TRBV5-1 with TRBJ2-7; 8 nucleotides align to TRBD1. The junction had 7 bases not matched to a gene; V was cut back by 1 base and J by 1 base. Germline assignment: CDR1 SGHRS and CDR2 YFSETQ. CDR3 length: 16 residues. The CDR3 nucleotides read TGCGCCAGCAGCTTGCGGGGAAGACAGGGGTCCTACGAGCAGTACTTC. Protein product: CASSLRGRQGSYEQYF.

The table lists this clone with many counts. The chain links TRBV6-1 to TRBJ1-2; perhaps TRBD1 as D (5 bases). The CDR3 extends over 13 amino acids. Trimming left V 8 bases short and J 3 bases short, with 13 bases between. Per germline, CDR1 MNHNS and CDR2 SASEGT. DNA of the CDR3: TGTGCCAGCTCCTTGGGGGGATACTATGGCTACACCTTC. This translates into CASSLGGYYGYTF.

V usage is TRBV7-9 and J usage is TRBJ2-1, with D tentatively TRBD1 or TRBD2 (6 bases each). Trimming pared 1 base from V and 2 bases from J, leaving 12 bases between. Germline V gene data show CDR1 as SEHNR and CDR2 as FQNEAQ (reference sequence). The CDR3 loop spans 16 amino acids. The CDR3 loop is CASSLDGGHPYNEQFF. The CDR3, as DNA: TGTGCCAGCAGCTTAGATGGGGGGCACCCCTACAATGAGCAGTTCTTC.

This clone was detected many times. The chain links TRBV2 to TRBJ2-7, with TRBD1 matching over 9 bases. V lost 8 bases and J lost 4; bases outside the gene matches: 12. This CDR3 comprises 15 residues. The V gene's germline CDR1 is SNHLY and CDR2 FYNNEI. The CDR3 spells CASSSGTGNRYEQYF. For the CDR3, the DNA is TGTGCCAGCTCCTCTGGGACAGGGAATCGGTACGAGCAGTACTTC.

The table lists this clone with many counts. The chain combines TRBV20-1 with TRBJ2-7; D unclear. Trimming pared 0 bases from V and 0 bases from J, leaving 6 bases between. The CDR3 consists of 13 residues. The germline CDR1 and CDR2 sequences are DFQATT and SNEGSKA (reference sequence). This CDR3 is CSAREGYSYEQYF. CDR3 DNA sequence: TGCAGTGCTAGAGAAGGCTACTCCTACGAGCAGTACTTC.

This clone was found many times. The chain links TRBV20-1 to TRBJ2-5; 8 bases are a match to TRBD1. CDR3 length: 15 residues. Losses at the gene ends were 5 bases for V and 5 bases for J; bases not matched to a gene: 13. Germline V lookup: CDR1 DFQATT, CDR2 SNEGSKA (reference sequence). The CDR3 loop reads CSAHRPDREMETQYF. CDR3 nucleotides: TGCAGTGCTCACCGTCCGGACAGGGAGATGGAGACCCAGTACTTC.

The V gene is TRBV12-3 or TRBV12-4, the J gene TRBJ2-2; 9 bases map to TRBD2. V dropped 10 bases and J dropped 4; count of bases not matched to a gene: 10. The CDR3 length is 15 residues. The CDR3 spells CATTGEAGGTGELFF. DNA of the CDR3: TGTGCCACCACCGGCGAAGCGGGAGGCACCGGGGAGCTGTTTTTT.

At least ten counts were recorded for this clone. The chain recombines TRBV20-1 with TRBJ2-7; 9 bases match TRBD2. The CDR3 consists of 13 residues. CDR1 and CDR2 (germline): DFQATT, SNEGSKA (reference sequence). V lost 6 bases and J lost 6; bases outside the gene matches: 9. The CDR3 spells CSAHSGGVPEQYF. CDR3 nucleotides: TGCAGTGCCCATAGCGGGGGCGTACCCGAGCAGTACTTC.

The sample holds many counts of this clone. In DNA form, the CDR3 reads TGTGCCAGCAGACCGGGACAGTCCTACGAGCAGTACTTC. Encoded protein: CASRPGQSYEQYF. The chain links TRBV2 to TRBJ2-7; 7 bases line up with TRBD1. There are 13 residues in the CDR3. In germline, CDR1 is SNHLY, CDR2 FYNNEI. With 6 bases clipped from V and 1 base from J, the junction kept 3 bases outside the gene matches.